The next 17 T cell receptor beta chains were all read from a single sample in a study of CD8 T cells in Susac syndrome. Roughly 0.45 to 1 ug RNA was reverse transcribed with random hexamers. TCRdb itself ran the immunoSEQ multiplex PCR reads through MiXCR, one entry per CDR3 protein. This table holds over 350,000 distinct CDR3 sequences, around 85% found once. The sample taken for sequencing was CD8+ T cells from PBMCs. Receptors were obtained from a human donor with multiple sclerosis.

This clonotype came up a few times. The chain has TRBV6-1 and TRBJ2-7; 7 bases are shared with TRBD2. This CDR3 contains 13 residues. V was clipped by 7 bases and J by 1 base; unmatched bases: 4. Per the germline V gene, CDR1 is MNHNS and CDR2 is SASEGT. The CDR3 region is CASIGTTSYEQYF. CDR3 coding DNA: TGTGCCAGCATCGGGACTACATCCTACGAGCAGTACTTC.

The chain is built from TRBV5-1 and TRBJ2-7; 7 bases align to TRBD2. The CDR3 extends over 15 amino acids. J was trimmed by 3 bases and V by 0 bases; bases with no gene match: 6. Germline V gene lookup returns CDR1 SGHRS and CDR2 YFSETQ. CDR3 in DNA: TGCGCCAGCAGCTTGGAATCGGGGGGAAGCTACGAGCAGTACTTC. It translates to CASSLESGGSYEQYF.

V and J are TRBV27 and TRBJ1-1, with a tentative D call TRBD1 (5 bases). The V and J ends lost 3 bases and 1 base respectively, with 9 bases between them. This CDR3 comprises 14 residues. Germline V gene data show CDR1 as MNHEY and CDR2 as SMNVEV (reference sequence). The CDR3 loop reads CASSFQGGNTEAFF. In DNA, the CDR3 is TGTGCCAGCAGTTTTCAGGGAGGGAACACTGAAGCTTTCTTT.

The V call is TRBV23-1, the J call TRBJ1-5, with unresolved D. TRBV23-1 is annotated as an ORF whose role is uncertain. There are 15 residues in the CDR3. The V end lost 5 bases, the J end lost 4 bases, and 15 bases lay between the germline ends. The CDR3 sequence is CASSEDRPGNQPQHF. CDR3 nucleotides: TGCGCCAGCAGTGAGGACCGGCCGGGAAATCAGCCCCAGCATTTT.

V usage is TRBV27 and J usage is TRBJ1-1; D unresolved. The CDR3 runs 14 residues. The germline V gene has CDR1 MNHEY and CDR2 SMNVEV (reference sequence). V was pared by 5 bases and J by 2 bases, with 12 bases between. CDR3 region: CASSPNLGNTEAFF. CDR3 nucleotides: TGTGCCAGCAGTCCGAATTTAGGAAACACTGAAGCTTTCTTT.

As to this clonotype: One end of the junction fails to match germline, which may point to a read error. The rearrangement uses TRBV5-1 and TRBJ2-7, with D perhaps being TRBD1 or TRBD2 (5 bases each). Germline-derived CDR1 and CDR2 are SGHRS and YFSETQ. CDR3 length: 15 amino acids. The CDR3 protein is CANSLGDGAQNEQYF. The CDR3, as DNA: TGCGCCAACAGCTTGGGGGACGGGGCGCAAAACGAGCAGTACTTC.

The V gene is TRBV12-3 or TRBV12-4, the J gene TRBJ2-2; D unclear. V was cut by 8 bases and J by 6 bases, with 13 bases left in between. The CDR3 is made up of 13 amino acids. CDR3 sequence reads: CASGPSAPGELFF. DNA of the CDR3: TGTGCCAGCGGACCCTCGGCACCCGGGGAGCTGTTTTTT.

The chain carries TRBV19 and TRBJ2-6, with unresolved D. The CDR3 is 17 amino acids. The germline V gene has CDR1 LNHDA and CDR2 SQIVND (reference sequence). Trimming stripped 3 bases from V and 0 bases from J, with 12 bases between. The chain's CDR3 is CASSIDPRSSGANVLTF. The CDR3 DNA reads TGTGCCAGTAGTATTGATCCCAGGAGCTCTGGGGCCAACGTCCTGACTTTC.

This chain links TRBV19 with TRBJ2-1, with D possibly TRBD2 on 5 matching bases. CDR3 length: 11 amino acids. Germline lookup yields CDR1 LNHDA and CDR2 SQIVND (reference sequence). The V and J ends lost 6 bases and 13 bases respectively, with 13 bases between them. The CDR3 here is CASRETRNQFF. The CDR3 DNA reads TGTGCCAGTAGAGAAACTAGAAATCAGTTCTTC.

The chain links TRBV4-1 to TRBJ1-1; D is undetermined. Germline CDR1 and CDR2: MGHRA and YSYEKL. Trimming removed 0 bases at V and 2 bases at J, with 10 bases between. The CDR3 loop spans 15 amino acids. The CDR3 region is CASSQEGDGNTEAFF. The CDR3 nucleotides are TGCGCCAGCAGCCAAGAGGGAGACGGTAACACTGAAGCTTTCTTT.

The chain combines TRBV6-5 with TRBJ1-1, with 10 bases identical to TRBD1. Germline V gene lookup returns CDR1 MNHEY and CDR2 SVGAGI. V gave up 4 bases and J gave up 3 bases; unmatched junction bases: 17. The CDR3 extends over 19 amino acids. The CDR3 here is CASSSLISIGQGDHTEAFF. For the CDR3, the DNA is TGTGCCAGCAGTTCCCTCATCTCTATTGGACAGGGGGATCACACTGAAGCTTTCTTT.

The chain is built from TRBV29-1 and TRBJ2-2; D remains ambiguous. CDR3 length: 13 residues. Germline V lookup: CDR1 SQVTM, CDR2 ANQGSEA. V was pared by 2 bases and J by 3 bases, with 7 bases between. CDR3 sequence: CSVEKADTGELFF. CDR3 in DNA: TGCAGCGTTGAAAAGGCCGACACCGGGGAGCTGTTTTTT.

The genes are TRBV5-6 and TRBJ1-5, with 9 nucleotides matching TRBD1. The V gene end was trimmed by 4 bases and the J gene end by 1 base; junction bases not matched to a gene: 3. Germline values: CDR1 SGHDT, CDR2 YYEEEE. The CDR3 spans 15 residues. Written as DNA, the CDR3 is TGTGCCAGCAGCCAACAGGGGGCAAGCAATCAGCCCCAGCATTTT. Translated, it gives CASSQQGASNQPQHF.

V is TRBV18 and J is TRBJ1-1; no clear D gene. Germline V gene data show CDR1 as KGHSH and CDR2 as LQKENI. The V end was cut by 3 bases, the J end by 5 bases, with 16 bases between. The CDR3 has 15 amino acids. The CDR3 nucleotides read TGTGCCAGCTCACCTCCAACTCCACGAGGAACTGAAGCTTTCTTT. Translating gives CASSPPTPRGTEAFF.

This clonotype was detected once. V and J are TRBV19 and TRBJ1-2; D is unclear. V gave up 2 bases and J gave up 7 bases, with 20 bases separating them. CDR3 length: 16 residues. The germline V gene encodes CDR1 LNHDA and CDR2 SQIVND (reference sequence). For the CDR3, the DNA is TGTGCCAGTAGTATATCCCCAGAGGATGGTTGGAGTGGCTACACCTTC. It specifies CASSISPEDGWSGYTF.

This chain connects TRBV28 to TRBJ2-7, with a weak D call TRBD2 (5 bases). Deletions cut 6 bases from V and 3 bases from J, with 12 bases between. The CDR3 contains 13 residues. Germline V gene data show CDR1 as MDHEN and CDR2 as SYDVKM. The CDR3 bases are TGTGCCAGCAGGGCGGGTAGGGACTACGAGCAGTACTTC. Encoded protein: CASRAGRDYEQYF.

This chain joins TRBV4-1 and TRBJ1-2; the D gene is possibly TRBD1 (5 bases). The CDR3 contains 16 residues. CDR1 and CDR2 from the germline V gene are MGHRA and YSYEKL. Trimming cost V 1 base and J 6 bases, with 18 bases left between them. The CDR3 DNA reads TGCGCCAGCAGCCAAGGAGGTCTCGTGACAGCGGATGGCTACACCTTC. Protein product: CASSQGGLVTADGYTF.